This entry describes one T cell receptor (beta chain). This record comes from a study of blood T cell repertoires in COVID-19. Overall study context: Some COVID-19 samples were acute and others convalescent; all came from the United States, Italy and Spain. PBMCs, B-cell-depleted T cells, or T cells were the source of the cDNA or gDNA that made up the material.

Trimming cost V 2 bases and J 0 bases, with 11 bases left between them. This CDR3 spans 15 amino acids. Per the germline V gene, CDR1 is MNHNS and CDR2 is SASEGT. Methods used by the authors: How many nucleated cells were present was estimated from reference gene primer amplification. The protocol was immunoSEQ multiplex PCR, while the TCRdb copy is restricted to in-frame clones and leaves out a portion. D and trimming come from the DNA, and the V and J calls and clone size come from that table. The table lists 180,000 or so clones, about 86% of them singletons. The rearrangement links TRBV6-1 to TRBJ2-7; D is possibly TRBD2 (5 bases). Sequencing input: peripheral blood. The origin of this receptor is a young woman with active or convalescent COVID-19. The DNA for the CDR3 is TGTGCCAGCAGTGAACCGCCGGGGAGCTCCTACGAGCAGTACTTC. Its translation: CASSEPPGSSYEQYF.